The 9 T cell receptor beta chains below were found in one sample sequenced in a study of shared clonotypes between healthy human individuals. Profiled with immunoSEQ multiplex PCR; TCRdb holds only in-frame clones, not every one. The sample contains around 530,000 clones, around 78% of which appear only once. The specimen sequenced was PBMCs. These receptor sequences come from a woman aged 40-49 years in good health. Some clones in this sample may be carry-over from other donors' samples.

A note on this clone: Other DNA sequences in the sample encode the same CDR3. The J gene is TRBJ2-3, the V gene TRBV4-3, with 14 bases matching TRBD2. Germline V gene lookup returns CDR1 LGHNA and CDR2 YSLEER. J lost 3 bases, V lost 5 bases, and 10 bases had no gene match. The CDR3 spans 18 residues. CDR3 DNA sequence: TGCGCCAGCAGCGGGACTAGCGGGAGCTGGGGGGGTACAGATACGCAGTATTTT. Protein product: CASSGTSGSWGGTDTQYF.

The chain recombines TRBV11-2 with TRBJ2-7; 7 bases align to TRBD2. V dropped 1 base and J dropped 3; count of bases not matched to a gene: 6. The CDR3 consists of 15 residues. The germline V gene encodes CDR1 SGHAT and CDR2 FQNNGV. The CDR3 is CASSLGGSNFYEQYF. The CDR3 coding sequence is TGTGCCAGCAGCTTAGGCGGGAGCAATTTCTACGAGCAGTACTTC.

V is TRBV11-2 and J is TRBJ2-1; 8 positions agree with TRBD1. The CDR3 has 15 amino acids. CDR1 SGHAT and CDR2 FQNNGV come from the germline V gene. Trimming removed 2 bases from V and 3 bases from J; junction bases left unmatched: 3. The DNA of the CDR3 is TGTGCCAGCAGCTTAACGGGACAGGACTACAATGAGCAGTTCTTC. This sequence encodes CASSLTGQDYNEQFF.

The CDR3 protein is CASSLVSGGGGELFF. As DNA, the CDR3 is TGTGCCAGCAGCTTAGTATCCGGGGGTGGCGGGGAGCTGTTTTTT. The chain employs TRBV7-2 and TRBJ2-2; possible D gene TRBD2, 6 bases. The ends were cut back, 1 base at V and 7 bases at J, with 13 bases in the middle. The CDR3 sequence is 15 residues long. The V gene's germline CDR1 is SGHTA and CDR2 FQGNSA.

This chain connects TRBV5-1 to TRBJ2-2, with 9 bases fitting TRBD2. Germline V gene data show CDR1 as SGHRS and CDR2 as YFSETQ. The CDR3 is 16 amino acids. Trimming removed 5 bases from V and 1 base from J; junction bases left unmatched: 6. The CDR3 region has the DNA TGCGCCAGCAGACAGCCTAGCGGGATGAACACCGGGGAGCTGTTTTTT. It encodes CASRQPSGMNTGELFF.

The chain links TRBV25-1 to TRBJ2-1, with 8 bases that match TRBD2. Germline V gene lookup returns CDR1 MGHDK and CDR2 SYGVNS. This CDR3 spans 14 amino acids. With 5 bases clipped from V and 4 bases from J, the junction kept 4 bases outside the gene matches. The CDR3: CASSRGRKYNEQFF. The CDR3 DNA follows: TGTGCCAGCAGTCGCGGGAGGAAGTACAATGAGCAGTTCTTC.

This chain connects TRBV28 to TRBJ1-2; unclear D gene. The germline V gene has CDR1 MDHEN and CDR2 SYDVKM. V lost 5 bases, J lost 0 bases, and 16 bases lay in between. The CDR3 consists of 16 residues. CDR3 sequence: CASSLLAVTTNYGYTF. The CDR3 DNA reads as TGTGCCAGCAGTCTCCTCGCGGTTACTACTAACTATGGCTACACCTTC.

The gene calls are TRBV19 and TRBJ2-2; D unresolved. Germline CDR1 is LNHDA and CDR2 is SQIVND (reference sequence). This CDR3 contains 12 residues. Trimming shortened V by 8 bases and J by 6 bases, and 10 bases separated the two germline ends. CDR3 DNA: TGTGCCAGTCTCTCGGCACCCGGGGAGCTGTTTTTT. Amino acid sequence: CASLSAPGELFF.

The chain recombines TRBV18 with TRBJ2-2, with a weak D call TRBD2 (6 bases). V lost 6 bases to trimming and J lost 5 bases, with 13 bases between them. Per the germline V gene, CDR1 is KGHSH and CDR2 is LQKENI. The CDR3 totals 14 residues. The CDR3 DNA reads TGTGCCAGCTCGCCTCCGGGAGTAACCGGGGAGCTGTTTTTT. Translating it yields CASSPPGVTGELFF. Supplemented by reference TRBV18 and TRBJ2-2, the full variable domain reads NAGVMQNPRHLVRRRGQEARLRCSPMKGHSHVYWYRQLPEEGLKFMVYLQKENIIDESGMPKERFSAEFPKEGPSILRIQQVVRGDSAAYFCASSPPGVTGELFFGEGSRLTVL.